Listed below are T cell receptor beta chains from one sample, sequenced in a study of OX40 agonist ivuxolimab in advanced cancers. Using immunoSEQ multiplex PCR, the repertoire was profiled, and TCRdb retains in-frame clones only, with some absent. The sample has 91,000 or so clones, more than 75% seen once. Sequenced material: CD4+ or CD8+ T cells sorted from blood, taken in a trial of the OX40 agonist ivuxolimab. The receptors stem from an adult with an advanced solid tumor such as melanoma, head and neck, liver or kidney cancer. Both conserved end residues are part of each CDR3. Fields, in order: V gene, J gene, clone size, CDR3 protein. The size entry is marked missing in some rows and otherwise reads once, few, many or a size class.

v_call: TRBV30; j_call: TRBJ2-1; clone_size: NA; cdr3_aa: CAWGRLAGVFTEQFF
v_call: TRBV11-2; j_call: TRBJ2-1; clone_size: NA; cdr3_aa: CASSLAYTGNEQFF
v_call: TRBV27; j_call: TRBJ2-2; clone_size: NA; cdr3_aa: CASSLMLASYTGELFF
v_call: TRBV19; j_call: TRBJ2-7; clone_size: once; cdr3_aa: CASSDPGASYEQYF
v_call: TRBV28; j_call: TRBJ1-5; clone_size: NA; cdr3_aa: CASSLAPGSQPQHF
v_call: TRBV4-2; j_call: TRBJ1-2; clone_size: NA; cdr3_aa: CASSQDATVGDGYTF
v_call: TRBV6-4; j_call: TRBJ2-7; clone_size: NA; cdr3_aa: CASRGLREDNEQYF
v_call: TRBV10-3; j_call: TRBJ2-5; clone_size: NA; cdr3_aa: CAISESSGVETQYF
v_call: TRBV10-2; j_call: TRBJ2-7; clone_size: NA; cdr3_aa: CASTPRERSEQYF
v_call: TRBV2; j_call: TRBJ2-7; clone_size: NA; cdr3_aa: CASRGQTYEQYF
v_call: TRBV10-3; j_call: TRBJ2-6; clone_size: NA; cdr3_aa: CAISDPGQGSGANVLTF
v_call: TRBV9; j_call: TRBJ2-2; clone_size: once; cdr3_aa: CASSVTGEHANTGELFF
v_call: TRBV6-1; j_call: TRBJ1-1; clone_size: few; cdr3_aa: CASSELSGGTEAFF
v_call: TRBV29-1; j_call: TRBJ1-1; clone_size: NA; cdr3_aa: CSATEGTVFGTEAFF
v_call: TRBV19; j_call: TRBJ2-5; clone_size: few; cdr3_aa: CASSIGGRYQETQYF
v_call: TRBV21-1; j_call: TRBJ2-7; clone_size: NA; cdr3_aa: CASSKVLAGGPPYEQYF
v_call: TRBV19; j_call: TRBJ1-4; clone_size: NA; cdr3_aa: CASSKGSATNEKLFF
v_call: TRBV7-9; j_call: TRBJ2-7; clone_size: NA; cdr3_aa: CASSSQTGTYEQYF
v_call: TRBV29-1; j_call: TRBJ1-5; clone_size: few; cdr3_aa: CSAATGEQSQPQHF
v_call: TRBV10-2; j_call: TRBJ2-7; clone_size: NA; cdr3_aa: CASSGLAGTYEQYF
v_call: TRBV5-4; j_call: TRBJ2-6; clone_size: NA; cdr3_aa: CASSPRTVSGANVLTF
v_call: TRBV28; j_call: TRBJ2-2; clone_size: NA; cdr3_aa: CASAGPSNTGELFF
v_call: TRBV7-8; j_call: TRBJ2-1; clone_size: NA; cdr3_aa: CASSPPRVYNEQFF
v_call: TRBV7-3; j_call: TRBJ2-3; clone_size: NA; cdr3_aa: CASSRATSWDGDTQYF
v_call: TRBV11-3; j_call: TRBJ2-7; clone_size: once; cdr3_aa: CASSLLSSDNTYEQYF
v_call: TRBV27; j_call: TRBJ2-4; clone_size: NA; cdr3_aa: CASTSRFGAKNIQYF
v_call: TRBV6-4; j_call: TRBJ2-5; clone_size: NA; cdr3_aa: CASSDSNGGGKEETQYF
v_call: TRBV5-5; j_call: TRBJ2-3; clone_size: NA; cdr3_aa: CASSPDRPAGGDTQYF
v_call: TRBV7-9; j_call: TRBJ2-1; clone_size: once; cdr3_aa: CASSPGQISPNEQFF
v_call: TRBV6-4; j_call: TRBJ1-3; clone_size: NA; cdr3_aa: CASRELRTGNTIYF
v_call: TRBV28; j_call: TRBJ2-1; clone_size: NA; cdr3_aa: CASRTIGAPRNEQFF
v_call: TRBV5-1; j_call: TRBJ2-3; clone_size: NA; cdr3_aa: CASSLGLADTDTQYF
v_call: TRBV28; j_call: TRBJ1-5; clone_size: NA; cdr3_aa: CASSLGTGTFSNQPQHF
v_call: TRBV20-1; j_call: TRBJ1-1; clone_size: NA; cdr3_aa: CSAQGNTEAFF
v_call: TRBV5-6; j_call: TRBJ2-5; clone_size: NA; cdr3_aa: CASSLGQGSETQYF
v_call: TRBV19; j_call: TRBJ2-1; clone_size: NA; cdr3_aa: CASSIKLAAVEQFF
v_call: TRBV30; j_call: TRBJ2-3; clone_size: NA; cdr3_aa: CAWSLAGEGTQYF
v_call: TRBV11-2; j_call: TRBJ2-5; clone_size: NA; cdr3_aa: CASSSASWGETQYF
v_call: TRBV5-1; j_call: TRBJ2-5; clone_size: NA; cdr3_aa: CASSTNQETQYF
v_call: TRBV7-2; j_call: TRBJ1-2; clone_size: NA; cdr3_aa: CASSPGTDFYGYTF
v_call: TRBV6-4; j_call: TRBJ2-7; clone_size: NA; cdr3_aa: CASSATGDEQYF
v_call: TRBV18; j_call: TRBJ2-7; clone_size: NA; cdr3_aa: CASSPTSGSYSYEQYF
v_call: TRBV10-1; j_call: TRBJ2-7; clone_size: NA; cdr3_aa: CASSDARTTYEQYF
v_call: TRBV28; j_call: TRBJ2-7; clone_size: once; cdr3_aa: CASSSSGTSSPYEQYF
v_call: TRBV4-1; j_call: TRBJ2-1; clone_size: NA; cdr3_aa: CASSQGLRLSSYNEQFF
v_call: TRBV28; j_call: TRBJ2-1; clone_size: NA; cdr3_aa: CTAGLAGPNEQFF
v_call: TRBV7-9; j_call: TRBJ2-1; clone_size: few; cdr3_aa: CASSKGQGGTYNEQFF
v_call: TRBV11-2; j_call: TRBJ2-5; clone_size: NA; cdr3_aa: CASSLGSSGGETQYF
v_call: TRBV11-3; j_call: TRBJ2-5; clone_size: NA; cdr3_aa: CASSLDGGGVGRETQYF
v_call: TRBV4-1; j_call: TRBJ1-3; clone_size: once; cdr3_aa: CASSQGQGSSGNTIYF